Presented here are 12 T cell receptor beta chains from one specimen sequenced in a study of T cell repertoires in cytomegalovirus infection (dated by TCRdb to between 2018 and 2021). The sample was run on an Illumina HiSeq 1500. The raw public data were reprocessed by TCRdb itself: fastp quality trimming at Q25, MiXCR clonotype calling, in-frame beta chains only. Rows with a matching CDR3 protein are joined into one entry that keeps the most common DNA and genes. This sample is represented by about 55,000 distinct CDR3 sequences; about 18% of them were singletons. The top ten hold around 60% of the sample. The treatment or condition label, as the study defines it: in vitro stimulation with specific CMV peptide epitopes to enrich CMV-specific T cells. These receptors lack a known antigen. This material consisted of CD8+ T cells from cultured PBMCs, taken from culture after CMV antigen stimulation. The receptors originated from a human donor in good health (CMV status not recorded). Some clones in this sample may be carry-over from other donors' samples.

Only a few counts were recorded for this clonotype. This chain joins TRBV6-4 and TRBJ2-3; 8 bases are shared with TRBD2. The ends lost 3 bases at V and 1 base at J; junction bases unmatched: 0. The CDR3 spans 14 residues. Germline V gene data show CDR1 as MRHNA and CDR2 as SNTAGT. This chain's CDR3 is CASSEAGGTDTQYF. For the CDR3, the DNA is TGTGCCAGCAGTGAAGCGGGAGGCACAGATACGCAGTATTTT.

This clonotype was counted a single time. J is TRBJ2-7 and V is TRBV9; TRBD1 agrees at 9 bases. Trimming at V came to 4 bases and at J to 2 bases, leaving 4 bases not matched to a gene. This CDR3 contains 14 residues. CDR1 is SGDLS and CDR2 is YYNGEE in the germline V gene. The CDR3 loop is CASSPGQGTYEQYF. The CDR3 bases are TGTGCCAGCAGCCCGGGACAGGGCACCTACGAGCAGTACTTC.

V is TRBV7-6 and J is TRBJ2-1, with TRBD2 matching 8 bases. CDR1 is SGHVS and CDR2 is FNYEAQ in the germline V gene. The J segment lost 1 base and the V segment lost 5 bases, leaving 7 bases of the junction unmatched. The CDR3 has 16 amino acids. CDR3 bases: TGTGCCAGCAGCCCGGGGGGGGAGAGTTCCTACAATGAGCAGTTCTTC. Residues: CASSPGGESSYNEQFF.

The chain combines TRBV27 with TRBJ2-7, with TRBD1 as a possible D gene (5 bases). Trimming stripped 3 bases from V and 2 bases from J, with 17 bases between. The CDR3 spans 16 residues. Germline loops: CDR1 MNHEY, CDR2 SMNVEV (reference sequence). CDR3 loop: CASSFFSFAGPYEQYF. CDR3 in DNA: TGTGCCAGCAGTTTTTTTAGTTTTGCAGGGCCCTACGAGCAGTACTTC.

This clonotype was found a few times. This chain links TRBV7-9 with TRBJ2-3, with a possible D match to TRBD2 (6 bases). The ends were cut back, 5 bases at V and 0 bases at J, with 12 bases in the middle. Germline CDR1 SEHNR, CDR2 FQNEAQ (reference sequence). This CDR3 spans 15 amino acids. CDR3 loop: CASSPPGRSTDTQYF. The CDR3 DNA reads TGTGCCAGCAGCCCGCCTGGGAGGAGCACAGATACGCAGTATTTT. The full variable domain, in which reference TRBV7-9 and TRBJ2-3 provide the parts outside the CDR3, is DTGVSQNPRHKITKRGQNVTFRCDPISEHNRLYWYRQTLGQGPEFLTYFQNEAQLEKSRLLSDRFSAERPKGSFSTLEIQRTEQGDSAMYLCASSPPGRSTDTQYFGPGTRLTVL.

This clonotype was found a few times. This chain connects TRBV12-3 or TRBV12-4 to TRBJ1-2, with D unresolved. The CDR3 length is 12 residues. V was cut by 6 bases and J by 5 bases, with 10 bases left in between. Written as DNA, the CDR3 is TGTGCCAGCAGACCACCCCATTATGGCTACACCTTC. Its protein product is CASRPPHYGYTF.

This chain connects TRBV20-1 to TRBJ2-1, with TRBD1 as a possible D gene (5 bases). Germline V gene data show CDR1 as DFQATT and CDR2 as SNEGSKA (reference sequence). This CDR3 has 15 residues. The V and J ends lost 1 base and 7 bases respectively, with 17 bases between them. The CDR3 spells CSARGRFEGVNEQFF. CDR3 nucleotide sequence: TGCAGTGCTAGAGGACGATTTGAAGGGGTGAATGAGCAGTTCTTC.

This clonotype came up a few times. The V gene is TRBV11-2, the J gene TRBJ2-1; the match to TRBD1 covers 9 bases. The V gene end was trimmed by 5 bases and the J gene end by 7 bases; junction bases not matched to a gene: 9. Germline CDR1 SGHAT, CDR2 FQNNGV. The CDR3 has 15 amino acids. This CDR3 reads CASSPGTGSANEQFF. In nucleotides, the CDR3 is TGTGCCAGCAGCCCCGGGACAGGGTCGGCGAATGAGCAGTTCTTC.

Written as DNA, the CDR3 is TGTGCCAGCTCCTTAGCGGGAGGGCCCCTCGAGCAGTACTTC. Protein: CASSLAGGPLEQYF. The chain joins TRBV19 to TRBJ2-7; 11 bases line up with TRBD2. Germline V gives CDR1 LNHDA, CDR2 SQIVND (reference sequence). CDR3 size: 14 residues. V lost 9 bases to trimming and J lost 6 bases; unmatched junction nucleotides: 10.

The rearrangement links TRBV5-4 to TRBJ1-1; D ambiguous. The germline gives CDR1 SGHNT, CDR2 YYREEE (reference sequence). Trimming stripped 2 bases from V and 6 bases from J, with 8 bases between. This CDR3 is 12 amino acids long. CDR3 DNA: TGTGCCAGCAGCTTTAGAGGCGCTGAAGCTTTCTTT. It encodes CASSFRGAEAFF.

V and J are TRBV29-1 and TRBJ1-1, with D tentatively TRBD1 (5 bases). Germline CDR1 is SQVTM and CDR2 is ANQGSEA. V was pared by 3 bases and J by 6 bases, with 8 bases between. The CDR3 sequence is 11 residues long. The CDR3: CSVDRGPEAFF. The CDR3 DNA follows: TGCAGCGTTGACCGGGGCCCTGAAGCTTTCTTT.

A few counts support this clonotype. V is TRBV7-9 and J is TRBJ2-1, with a tentative D call TRBD1 (6 bases). Germline V gene sequence: CDR1 SEHNR, CDR2 FQNEAQ (reference sequence). The CDR3 sequence is 11 residues long. V shed 6 bases and J shed 6 bases, with 6 bases lying between them. The CDR3 nucleotides are TGTGCCAGCAGGGGGGCCAATGAGCAGTTCTTC. Translation: CASRGANEQFF.